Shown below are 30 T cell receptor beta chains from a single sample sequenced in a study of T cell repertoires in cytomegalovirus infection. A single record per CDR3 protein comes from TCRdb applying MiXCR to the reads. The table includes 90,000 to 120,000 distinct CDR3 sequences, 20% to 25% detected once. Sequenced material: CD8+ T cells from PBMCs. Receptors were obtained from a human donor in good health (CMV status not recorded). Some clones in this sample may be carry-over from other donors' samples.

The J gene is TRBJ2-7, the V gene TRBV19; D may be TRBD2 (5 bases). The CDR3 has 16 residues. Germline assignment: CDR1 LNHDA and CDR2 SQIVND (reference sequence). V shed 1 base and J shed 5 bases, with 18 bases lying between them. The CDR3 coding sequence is TGTGCCAGTAGTATAGGGCGGGCCACCTCGAGCGACGAGCAGTACTTC. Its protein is CASSIGRATSSDEQYF.

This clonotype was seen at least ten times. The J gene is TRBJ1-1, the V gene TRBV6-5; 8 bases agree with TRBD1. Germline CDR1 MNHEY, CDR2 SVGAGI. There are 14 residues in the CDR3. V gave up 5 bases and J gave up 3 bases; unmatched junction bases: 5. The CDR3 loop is CASSTGGWHTEAFF. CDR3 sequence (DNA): TGTGCCAGCAGTACAGGGGGGTGGCACACTGAAGCTTTCTTT.

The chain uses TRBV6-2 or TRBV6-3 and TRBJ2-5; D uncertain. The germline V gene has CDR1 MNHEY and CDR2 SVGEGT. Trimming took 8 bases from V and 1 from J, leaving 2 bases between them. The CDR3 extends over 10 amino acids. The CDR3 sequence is CASGQETQYF. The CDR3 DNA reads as TGTGCCAGCGGCCAAGAGACCCAGTACTTC.

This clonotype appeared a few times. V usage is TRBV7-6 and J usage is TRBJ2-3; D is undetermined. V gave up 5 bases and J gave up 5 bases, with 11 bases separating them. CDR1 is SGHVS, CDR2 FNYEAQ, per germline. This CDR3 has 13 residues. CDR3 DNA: TGTGCCAGCAGCCCCGCAAGAAGAGATACGCAGTATTTT. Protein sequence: CASSPARRDTQYF.

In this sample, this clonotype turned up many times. For the CDR3, the DNA is TGTGCCAGTAGTCCAGAGGGAGGACAGGGAACCCCCGGGGAGCTGTTTTTT. Encoded protein: CASSPEGGQGTPGELFF. The chain joins TRBV19 to TRBJ2-2; 8 bases line up with TRBD1. The CDR3 spans 17 residues. Losses at the gene ends were 5 bases for V and 6 bases for J; bases not matched to a gene: 14. Germline CDR1 LNHDA, CDR2 SQIVND (reference sequence).

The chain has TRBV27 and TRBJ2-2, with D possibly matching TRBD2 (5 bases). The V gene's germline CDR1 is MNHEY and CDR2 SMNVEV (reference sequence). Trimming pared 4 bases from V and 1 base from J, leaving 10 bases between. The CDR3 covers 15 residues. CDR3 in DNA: TGTGCCAGCAGTTCGAGGGATCAGAACACCGGGGAGCTGTTTTTT. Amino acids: CASSSRDQNTGELFF.

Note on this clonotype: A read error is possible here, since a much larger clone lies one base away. Here the CDR3 DNA reads TGTGCCAGCAGTTGGACAGACACTGAAGCTTTCTTT. Amino acids: CASSWTDTEAFF. The V gene is TRBV7-4, the J gene TRBJ1-1, with D possibly TRBD1 on 6 matching bases. The V end lost 6 bases, the J end lost 3 bases, and 8 bases lay between the germline ends. Looked up from germline, CDR1 is SGHVT and CDR2 is SQSDAQ. This CDR3 contains 12 residues.

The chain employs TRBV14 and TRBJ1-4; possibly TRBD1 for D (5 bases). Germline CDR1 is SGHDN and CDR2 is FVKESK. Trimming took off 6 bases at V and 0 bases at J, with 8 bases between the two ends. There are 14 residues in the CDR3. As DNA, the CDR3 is TGTGCCAGCAGTCAACAGGCAACTAATGAAAAACTGTTTTTT. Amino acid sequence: CASSQQATNEKLFF.

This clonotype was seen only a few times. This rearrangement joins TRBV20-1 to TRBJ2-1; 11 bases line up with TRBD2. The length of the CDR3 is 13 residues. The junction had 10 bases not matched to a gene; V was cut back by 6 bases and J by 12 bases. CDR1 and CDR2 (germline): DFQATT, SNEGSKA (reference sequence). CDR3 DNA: TGCAGTGCCCCCAGACTAGCGGGAAACTCGCAGTTCTTC. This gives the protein CSAPRLAGNSQFF.

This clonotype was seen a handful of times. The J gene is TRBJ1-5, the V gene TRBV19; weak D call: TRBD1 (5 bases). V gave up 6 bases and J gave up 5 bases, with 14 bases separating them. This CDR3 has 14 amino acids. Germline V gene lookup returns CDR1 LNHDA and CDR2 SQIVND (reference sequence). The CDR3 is CASRLRGEDQPQHF. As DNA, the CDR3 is TGTGCCAGTAGACTAAGGGGAGAGGATCAGCCCCAGCATTTT.

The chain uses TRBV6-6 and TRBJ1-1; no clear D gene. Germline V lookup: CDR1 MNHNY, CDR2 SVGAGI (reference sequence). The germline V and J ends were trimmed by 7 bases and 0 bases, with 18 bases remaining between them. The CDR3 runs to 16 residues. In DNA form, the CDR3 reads TGTGCCAGCACCCCTCCTCGGGGAGAAATGAACACTGAAGCTTTCTTT. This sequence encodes CASTPPRGEMNTEAFF.

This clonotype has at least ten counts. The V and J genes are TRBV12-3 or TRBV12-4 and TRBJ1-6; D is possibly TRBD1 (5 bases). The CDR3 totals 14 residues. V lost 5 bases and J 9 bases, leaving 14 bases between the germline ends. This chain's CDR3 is CASSEDTPGSPLHF. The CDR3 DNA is TGTGCCAGCAGTGAGGACACCCCGGGTTCACCCCTCCACTTT.

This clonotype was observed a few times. CDR3 protein: CASSQESAGGAYNEQFF. The CDR3 region has the DNA TGTGCCAGCAGCCAAGAGAGCGCAGGGGGGGCCTACAATGAGCAGTTCTTC. The J gene is TRBJ2-1, the V gene TRBV14, with D perhaps given as TRBD1 or TRBD2 (7 bases each). The CDR3 contains 17 residues. Trimming shortened V by 0 bases and J by 2 bases, and 14 bases separated the two germline ends. CDR1 and CDR2 (germline): SGHDN, FVKESK.

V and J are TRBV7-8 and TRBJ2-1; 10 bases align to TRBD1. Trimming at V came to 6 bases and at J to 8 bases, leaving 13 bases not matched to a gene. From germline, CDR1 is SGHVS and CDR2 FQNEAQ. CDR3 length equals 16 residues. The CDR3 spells CASSSRTGGKSDEQFF. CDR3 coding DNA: TGTGCCAGCAGTTCTCGGACAGGGGGAAAGTCTGATGAGCAGTTCTTC.

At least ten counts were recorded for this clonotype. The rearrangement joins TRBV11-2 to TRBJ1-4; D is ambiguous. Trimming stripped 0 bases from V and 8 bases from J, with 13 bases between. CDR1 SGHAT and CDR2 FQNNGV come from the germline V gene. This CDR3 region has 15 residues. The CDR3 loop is CASSLEGRAGEKLFF. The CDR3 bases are TGTGCCAGCAGCTTAGAGGGGAGGGCTGGGGAAAAACTGTTTTTT.

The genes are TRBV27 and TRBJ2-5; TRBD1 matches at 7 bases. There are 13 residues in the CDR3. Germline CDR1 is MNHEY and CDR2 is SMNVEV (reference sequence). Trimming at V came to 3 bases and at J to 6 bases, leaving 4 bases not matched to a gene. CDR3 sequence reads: CASSFRGLQTQYF. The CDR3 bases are TGTGCCAGCAGTTTTAGGGGGCTGCAGACCCAGTACTTC.

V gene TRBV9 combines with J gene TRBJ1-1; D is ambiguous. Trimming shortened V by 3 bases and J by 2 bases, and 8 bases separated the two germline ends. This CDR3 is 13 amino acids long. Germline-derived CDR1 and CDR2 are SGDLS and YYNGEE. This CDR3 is CASSDGDNTEAFF. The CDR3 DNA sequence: TGTGCCAGCAGCGACGGCGATAACACTGAAGCTTTCTTT.

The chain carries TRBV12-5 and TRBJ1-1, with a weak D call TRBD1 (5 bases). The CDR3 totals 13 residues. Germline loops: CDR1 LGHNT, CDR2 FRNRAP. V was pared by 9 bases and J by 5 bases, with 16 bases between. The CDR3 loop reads CASRWEGSTEAFF. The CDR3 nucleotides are TGTGCTAGCCGTTGGGAGGGGAGTACTGAAGCTTTCTTT. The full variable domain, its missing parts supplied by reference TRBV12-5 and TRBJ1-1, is DARVTQTPRHKVTEMGQEVTMRCQPILGHNTVFWYRQTMMQGLELLAYFRNRAPLDDSGMPKDRFSAEMPDATLATLKIQPSEPRDSAVYFCASRWEGSTEAFFGQGTRLTVV.

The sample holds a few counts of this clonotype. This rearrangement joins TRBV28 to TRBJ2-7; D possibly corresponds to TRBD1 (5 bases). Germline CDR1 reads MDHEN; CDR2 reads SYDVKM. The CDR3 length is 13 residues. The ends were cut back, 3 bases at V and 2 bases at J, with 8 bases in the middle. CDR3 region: CASSFRTTYEQYF. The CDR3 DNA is TGTGCCAGCAGTTTCAGGACAACCTACGAGCAGTACTTC.

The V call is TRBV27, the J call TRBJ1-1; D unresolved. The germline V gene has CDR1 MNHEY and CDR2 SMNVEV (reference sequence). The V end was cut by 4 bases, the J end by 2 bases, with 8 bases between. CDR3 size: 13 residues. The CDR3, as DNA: TGTGCCAGCAGTTACAACAGCAACACTGAAGCTTTCTTT. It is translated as CASSYNSNTEAFF.

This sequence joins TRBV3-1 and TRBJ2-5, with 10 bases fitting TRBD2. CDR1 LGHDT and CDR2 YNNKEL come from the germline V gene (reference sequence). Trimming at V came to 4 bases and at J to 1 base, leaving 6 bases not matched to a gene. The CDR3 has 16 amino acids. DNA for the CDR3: TGTGCCAGCAGCCTTCGGACTAGCGGCGTCCAAGAGACCCAGTACTTC. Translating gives CASSLRTSGVQETQYF.

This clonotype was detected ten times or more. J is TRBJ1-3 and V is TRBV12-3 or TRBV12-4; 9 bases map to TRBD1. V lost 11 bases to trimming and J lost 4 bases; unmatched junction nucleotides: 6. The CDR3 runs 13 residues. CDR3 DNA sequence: TGTGCCTTCCGGGACAGGGCCGGAAACACCATATATTTT. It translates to CAFRDRAGNTIYF.

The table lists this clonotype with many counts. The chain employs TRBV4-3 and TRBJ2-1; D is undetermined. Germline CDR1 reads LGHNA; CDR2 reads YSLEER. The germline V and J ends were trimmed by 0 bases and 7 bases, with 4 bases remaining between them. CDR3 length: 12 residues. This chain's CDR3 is CASSQEGNEQFF. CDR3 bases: TGCGCCAGCAGCCAAGAGGGTAATGAGCAGTTCTTC.

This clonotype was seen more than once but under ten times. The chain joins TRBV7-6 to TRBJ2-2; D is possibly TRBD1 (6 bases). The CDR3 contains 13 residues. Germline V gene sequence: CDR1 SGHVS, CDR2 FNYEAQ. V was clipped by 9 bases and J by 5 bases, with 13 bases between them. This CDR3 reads CASQGTSTGELFF. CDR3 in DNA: TGTGCCAGTCAGGGGACGAGTACCGGGGAGCTGTTTTTT.

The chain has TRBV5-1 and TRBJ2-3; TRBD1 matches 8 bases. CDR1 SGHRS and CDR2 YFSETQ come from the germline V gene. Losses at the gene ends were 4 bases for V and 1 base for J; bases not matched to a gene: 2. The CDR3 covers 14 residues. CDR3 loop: CASSPGQGTDTQYF. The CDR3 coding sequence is TGCGCCAGCAGCCCGGGACAGGGCACAGATACGCAGTATTTT.

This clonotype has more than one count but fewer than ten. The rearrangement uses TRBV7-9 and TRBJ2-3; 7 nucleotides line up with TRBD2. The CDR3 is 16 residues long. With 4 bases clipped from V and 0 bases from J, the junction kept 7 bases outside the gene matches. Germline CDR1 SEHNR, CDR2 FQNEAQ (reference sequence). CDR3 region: CASSSREDVSTDTQYF. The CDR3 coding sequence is TGTGCCAGCAGCTCCCGGGAGGACGTCAGCACAGATACGCAGTATTTT.

The CDR3, as DNA: TGTGCCAGCAGCTGGGACAGGAATAATTCACCCCTCCACTTT. This gives the protein CASSWDRNNSPLHF. The chain combines TRBV25-1 with TRBJ1-6; 8 bases fit TRBD1. This CDR3 has 14 amino acids. After removal of 6 bases from V and 5 bases from J, the junction contained 3 bases not matched to a gene. Germline CDR1 and CDR2: MGHDK and SYGVNS.

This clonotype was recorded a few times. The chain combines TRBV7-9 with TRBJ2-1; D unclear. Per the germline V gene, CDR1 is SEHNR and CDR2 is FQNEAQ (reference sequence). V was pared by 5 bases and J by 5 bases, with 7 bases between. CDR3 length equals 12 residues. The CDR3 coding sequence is TGTGCCAGCAGCCCTTCCAACAATGAGCAGTTCTTC. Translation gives CASSPSNNEQFF.

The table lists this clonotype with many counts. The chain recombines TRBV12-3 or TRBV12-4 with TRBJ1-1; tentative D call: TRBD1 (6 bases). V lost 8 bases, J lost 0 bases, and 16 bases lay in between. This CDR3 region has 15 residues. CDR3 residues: CASRQGPGVNTEAFF. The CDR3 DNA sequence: TGTGCCAGCCGGCAGGGGCCAGGGGTGAACACTGAAGCTTTCTTT.

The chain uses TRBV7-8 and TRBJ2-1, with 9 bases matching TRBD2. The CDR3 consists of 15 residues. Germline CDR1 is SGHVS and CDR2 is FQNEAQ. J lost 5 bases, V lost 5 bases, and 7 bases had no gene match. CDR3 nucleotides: TGTGCCAGCAGCCTACAAGCGGGGGGAAACAATGAGCAGTTCTTC. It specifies CASSLQAGGNNEQFF.